The 25 T cell receptor beta chains below all came from one sample that was sequenced in a study of shared clonotypes between healthy human individuals. Sequencing used immunoSEQ multiplex PCR; TCRdb keeps in-frame clones, though not all of them. This sample yields about 2.2 million clones, of which 80% to 95% are seen a single time; approximately 1.6% belongs to the top ten. CD8 cells regarded as naive lacked CD45RO, were positively chosen for CCR7, and omitted terminally differentiated effector memory CD45RA+ cells. Material for sequencing was naive CD8+ T cells from PBMCs. These receptors were obtained from a young man in good health. Some clones in this sample may be carry-over from other donors' samples.

This rearrangement joins TRBV7-9 to TRBJ2-7; tentatively, D is TRBD2 (5 bases). Germline CDR1 SEHNR, CDR2 FQNEAQ (reference sequence). The CDR3 has 13 amino acids. Trimming took 3 bases from V and 4 from J, leaving 10 bases between them. CDR3 sequence: CASSFSGFYEQYF. In nucleotides, the CDR3 is TGTGCCAGCAGCTTTTCGGGGTTTTACGAGCAGTACTTC.

This clone has more than one count but fewer than ten. The sample contains more than one DNA sequence encoding this CDR3. The rearrangement joins TRBV19 to TRBJ2-1; D unresolved. Trimming removed 3 bases from V and 0 bases from J, with 6 bases in between. Germline loops: CDR1 LNHDA, CDR2 SQIVND (reference sequence). The CDR3 length is 14 residues. The chain's CDR3 is CASSIRGSYNEQFF. Here the CDR3 DNA reads TGTGCCAGTAGTATTCGCGGCTCCTACAATGAGCAGTTCTTC.

As regards this clone: Relative to the germline gene, one junction end is altered; a read error may explain this. Other DNA sequences from this sample encode an identical CDR3 as well. The rearrangement links TRBV9 to TRBJ2-6, with TRBD2 identical over 9 bases. The germline V gene has CDR1 SGDLS and CDR2 YYNGEE. The CDR3 contains 14 residues. The CDR3 loop is CASSGSSGANVLTF. The CDR3 nucleotides are TGTGCCAGTAGCGGGAGCTCTGGGGCCAACGTCCTGACTTTC.

J is TRBJ2-5 and V is TRBV7-8; 12 bases are shared with TRBD2. The CDR3 has 17 residues. Per the germline V gene, CDR1 is SGHVS and CDR2 is FQNEAQ. Trimming removed 1 base from V and 0 bases from J; junction bases left unmatched: 3. CDR3 nucleotides: TGTGCCAGCAGCTTAGGACTAGCGGGAGAGTACCAAGAGACCCAGTACTTC. Its protein is CASSLGLAGEYQETQYF.

Comment on this clone: This same CDR3 is encoded by further DNA sequences in the sample. The chain employs TRBV27 and TRBJ2-7, with TRBD1 matching over 7 bases. The CDR3 loop spans 13 amino acids. Germline CDR1 and CDR2: MNHEY and SMNVEV (reference sequence). V lost 3 bases to trimming and J lost 3 bases; unmatched junction nucleotides: 2. The CDR3 DNA follows: TGTGCCAGCAGTTTGGGACAGTACTACGAGCAGTACTTC. Translated, it gives CASSLGQYYEQYF.

The rearrangement links TRBV30 to TRBJ2-3, with 7 bases matching TRBD1. Germline CDR1 GTSNPN, CDR2 SVGIG (reference sequence). V dropped 0 bases and J dropped 0; count of bases not matched to a gene: 12. The CDR3 totals 18 residues. Here the CDR3 DNA reads TGTGCCTGGAGTGTAAAAGGGGGCCGGACGCAGAGCACAGATACGCAGTATTTT. Translated: CAWSVKGGRTQSTDTQYF. Together with reference TRBV30 and TRBJ2-3, the CDR3 gives the full variable domain: SQTIHQWPATLVQPVGSPLSLECTVEGTSNPNLYWYRQAAGRGLQLLFYSVGIGQISSEVPQNLSASRPQDRQFILSSKKLLLSDSGFYLCAWSVKGGRTQSTDTQYFGPGTRLTVL.

The rearrangement joins TRBV7-9 to TRBJ2-1; D gene unclear. This CDR3 comprises 14 residues. Trimming pared 6 bases from V and 7 bases from J, leaving 16 bases between. CDR1 SEHNR and CDR2 FQNEAQ come from the germline V gene (reference sequence). In DNA form, the CDR3 reads TGTGCCAGCAGTCACGCGGCAAGGGAAAATGAGCAGTTCTTC. Translating it yields CASSHAARENEQFF.

The chain recombines TRBV16 with TRBJ1-1; 12 bases are a match to TRBD1. V lost 1 base, J lost 4 bases, and 13 bases stayed unmatched. The germline gives CDR1 KGHSY, CDR2 FQNENV. This CDR3 region has 19 residues. CDR3 residues: CASSQWDTGQGAPSTEAFF. CDR3 coding DNA: TGTGCCAGCAGCCAATGGGATACGGGACAGGGGGCGCCAAGCACTGAAGCTTTCTTT.

The chain recombines TRBV4-1 with TRBJ2-1, with D perhaps TRBD1 or TRBD2 (5 bases each). CDR1 is MGHRA, CDR2 YSYEKL, per germline. V was shortened by 3 bases and J by 5 bases, with 11 bases between the two germline ends. This CDR3 is built from 14 residues. For the CDR3, the DNA is TGCGCCAGCAGCCAGCTCCGGGGCAACAATGAGCAGTTCTTC. Translation gives CASSQLRGNNEQFF.

The chain employs TRBV18 and TRBJ2-1; TRBD2 matches at 14 bases. V dropped 8 bases and J dropped 8; count of bases not matched to a gene: 5. Germline V gene lookup returns CDR1 KGHSH and CDR2 LQKENI. This CDR3 has 14 amino acids. The CDR3 loop is CASGGLAGGHEQFF. The CDR3, as DNA: TGTGCCAGCGGCGGACTAGCGGGAGGACATGAGCAGTTCTTC.

The V gene is TRBV6-5, the J gene TRBJ2-7, with 7 bases fitting TRBD2. V dropped 7 bases and J dropped 1; count of bases not matched to a gene: 4. The CDR3 spans 13 residues. Germline CDR1 MNHEY, CDR2 SVGAGI. CDR3 sequence (DNA): TGTGCCAGCACCAGGGAGGGTTCCTACGAGCAGTACTTC. Translated, it gives CASTREGSYEQYF.

This chain joins TRBV9 and TRBJ2-1, with 12 bases that match TRBD2. With 4 bases clipped from V and 4 bases from J, the junction kept 6 bases outside the gene matches. This CDR3 contains 16 residues. Per germline, CDR1 SGDLS and CDR2 YYNGEE. CDR3 DNA: TGTGCCAGCAGCCCGACTAGCGGGAGCGCTTACAATGAGCAGTTCTTC. It specifies CASSPTSGSAYNEQFF.

The chain has TRBV15 and TRBJ2-1; 14 nucleotides line up with TRBD2. Germline loops: CDR1 LNHNV, CDR2 YYDKDF (reference sequence). The CDR3 is 17 residues long. Trimming cost V 5 bases and J 6 bases; bases outside gene matches: 9. CDR3 residues: CATSGGLAGVKSNEQFF. The CDR3 nucleotides are TGTGCCACCAGCGGGGGACTAGCGGGAGTTAAGAGCAATGAGCAGTTCTTC.

The chain recombines TRBV27 with TRBJ2-1; weak D call: TRBD2 (6 bases). Germline V gives CDR1 MNHEY, CDR2 SMNVEV (reference sequence). V lost 9 bases and J lost 7, with 19 bases in between. This CDR3 has 14 amino acids. Written as DNA, the CDR3 is TGTGCCAGTACTGCGGGGCTAGGATGGAATGAGCAGTTCTTC. Residues: CASTAGLGWNEQFF.

The rearrangement links TRBV7-3 to TRBJ2-5, with D perhaps matching TRBD2 (5 bases). Germline CDR1 SGHTA, CDR2 FQGTGA. The CDR3 covers 18 residues. The V and J ends lost 5 bases and 5 bases respectively, with 27 bases between them. The CDR3 spells CASSVNYGRDAGRETQYF. CDR3 nucleotides: TGTGCCAGCAGCGTCAACTACGGACGGGATGCCGGGCGGGAGACCCAGTACTTC.

This sequence joins TRBV19 and TRBJ2-7; TRBD1 matches at 7 bases. Germline V gives CDR1 LNHDA, CDR2 SQIVND (reference sequence). The length of the CDR3 is 15 residues. V shed 4 bases and J 2 bases; nucleotides not matched to a gene: 8. CDR3 residues: CASSTRQGSTYEQYF. DNA for the CDR3: TGTGCCAGTAGTACCCGACAGGGATCGACCTACGAGCAGTACTTC.

The V and J genes are TRBV28 and TRBJ1-1, with no clear D. Trimming removed 6 bases from V and 4 bases from J, with 12 bases in between. The CDR3 is made up of 13 amino acids. The germline CDR1 and CDR2 sequences are MDHEN and SYDVKM. CDR3 sequence: CASRMEGGTEAFF. The CDR3 DNA is TGTGCCAGCAGAATGGAGGGAGGCACTGAAGCTTTCTTT. Supplemented by reference TRBV28 and TRBJ1-1, the full variable domain reads DVKVTQSSRYLVKRTGEKVFLECVQDMDHENMFWYRQDPGLGLRLIYFSYDVKMKEKGDIPEGYSVSREKKERFSLILESASTNQTSMYLCASRMEGGTEAFFGQGTRLTVV.

The chain combines TRBV2 with TRBJ1-1, with no clear D. Trimming left V 1 base short and J 1 base short, with 4 bases between. CDR1 and CDR2 from the germline V gene are SNHLY and FYNNEI. The length of the CDR3 is 13 residues. The chain's CDR3 is CASSEETNTEAFF. CDR3 sequence (DNA): TGTGCCAGCAGTGAAGAAACGAACACTGAAGCTTTCTTT.

The V gene is TRBV9, the J gene TRBJ2-7; 7 nucleotides match TRBD1. The J segment lost 0 bases and the V segment lost 4 bases, leaving 4 bases of the junction unmatched. The CDR3 runs 14 residues. Germline CDR1 is SGDLS and CDR2 is YYNGEE. CDR3 in amino acids: CASSLGTVSYEQYF. The CDR3 region has the DNA TGTGCCAGCAGCCTAGGGACAGTCTCCTACGAGCAGTACTTC. Together with reference TRBV9 and TRBJ2-7, the CDR3 gives the full variable domain: DSGVTQTPKHLITATGQRVTLRCSPRSGDLSVYWYQQSLDQGLQFLIQYYNGEERAKGNILERFSAQQFPDLHSELNLSSLELGDSALYFCASSLGTVSYEQYFGPGTRLTVT.

This chain's CDR3 is CARSSKREGPYNEQFF. CDR3 bases: TGTGCCAGAAGCTCCAAGCGGGAGGGGCCCTACAATGAGCAGTTCTTC. The chain couples TRBV5-3 to TRBJ2-1; 10 nucleotides match TRBD2. TRBV5-3 falls under the ORF class, with uncertain function. J lost 2 bases, V lost 3 bases, and 5 bases had no gene match. The CDR3 consists of 16 residues.

The J gene is TRBJ2-1, the V gene TRBV5-1; D is perhaps TRBD2 (6 bases). The CDR3 consists of 16 residues. With 3 bases removed from V and 6 bases from J, the gap between germline ends came to 19 bases. In germline, CDR1 is SGHRS, CDR2 YFSETQ. The CDR3 loop reads CASSSRGTGASNEQFF. CDR3 sequence (DNA): TGCGCCAGCAGCTCGCGCGGGACGGGTGCCTCCAATGAGCAGTTCTTC.

This chain uses TRBV2 with TRBJ2-1; 9 bases fit TRBD2. Trimming at V came to 6 bases and at J to 2 bases, leaving 8 bases not matched to a gene. The CDR3 has 16 amino acids. The germline V gene encodes CDR1 SNHLY and CDR2 FYNNEI. CDR3 in DNA: TGTGCCAGCAGGAGGAAGGTAGCGGGAGCCTACAATGAGCAGTTCTTC. Its translation: CASRRKVAGAYNEQFF.

The chain links TRBV29-1 to TRBJ2-1; tentatively, D is TRBD1 or TRBD2 (5 bases each). Germline V CDR1 and CDR2: SQVTM, ANQGSEA. Trimming cost V 6 bases and J 8 bases, with 20 bases left between them. The CDR3 is 14 residues long. CDR3 sequence (DNA): TGCAGCGTGCAGTGGGGGAGCTTTGTAGATGAGCAGTTCTTC. Translating gives CSVQWGSFVDEQFF.

This chain joins TRBV5-6 and TRBJ1-2, with D perhaps TRBD1 (6 bases). Trimming left V 0 bases short and J 6 bases short, with 12 bases between. This CDR3 has 14 amino acids. Germline assignment: CDR1 SGHDT and CDR2 YYEEEE. CDR3 loop: CASSLANGGHGYTF. The CDR3 DNA sequence: TGTGCCAGCAGCTTGGCCAATGGGGGCCATGGCTACACCTTC. The whole variable domain, remainder taken from reference TRBV5-6 and TRBJ1-2, is DAGVTQSPTHLIKTRGQQVTLRCSPKSGHDTVSWYQQALGQGPQFIFQYYEEEERQRGNFPDRFSGHQFPNYSSELNVNALLLGDSALYLCASSLANGGHGYTFGSGTRLTVV.

This clone was seen once. The genes are TRBV7-6 and TRBJ1-1, with D tentatively TRBD1 (5 bases). The CDR3 sequence is 14 residues long. The V gene's germline CDR1 is SGHVS and CDR2 FNYEAQ. V dropped 7 bases and J dropped 4 bases, with 16 bases sitting between them. This CDR3 is CASTTGGGGTEAFF. The CDR3 DNA reads as TGTGCCAGCACCACCGGGGGTGGCGGCACTGAAGCTTTCTTT. The full variable domain, with the rest looked up from reference TRBV7-6 and TRBJ1-1, is GAGVSQSPRYKVTKRGQDVALRCDPISGHVSLYWYRQALGQGPEFLTYFNYEAQQDKSGLPNDRFSAERPEGSISTLTIQRTEQRDSAMYRCASTTGGGGTEAFFGQGTRLTVV.